What follows describes a single TCR beta chain. Its antigen has not been determined. Within one base of it there is no much larger clone, and no base qualities were kept. This entry comes from a study of control samples from healthy donors and cancer patients (TCRdb year 2020). Including the terminal cysteine and phenylalanine, the CDR3 comprises 15 residues. Only CDR3 DNA remains: 45 bases, in frame from the first base. The germline V gene encodes CDR1 MNHEY and CDR2 SVGAGI. V and J are trimmed by 8 bases and 4 bases, and the gene matches miss 9 bases of the junction. The library was built by means of the immunoSEQ multiplex PCR assay. TCRdb mirrors the immuneACCESS table, restricted to in-frame sequences. Some clones are absent from its copies; in checked studies, under half trace to an unresolved V gene, and the reason for the others is unknown. Across this sample there are roughly 180,000 clones, with more than 90% seen only once. In total, the top ten clones hold 2% to 2.5% of the sample.

The source is a woman in her forties in good health. The chain is encoded by TRBV6-5 joined to TRBJ2-3, with TRBD2 identical over 10 junction bases. Material: blood. CDR3 protein: CASSNSGGLPDTQYF. Here is the DNA: TGTGCCAGCTCGAATAGCGGGGGGCTTCCAGATACGCAGTATTTT.